This T cell receptor (beta chain) derives from a study of T-cell memory formation after mild COVID-19. Study results and limitations: Contracting clones localized mainly to CM and EM when CD4+ and mainly to EMRA when CD8+.

In the case of this clonotype: The antigen is unknown.

The germline V gene encodes CDR1 GTSNPN and CDR2 SVGIG (reference sequence). The CDR3 covers 14 residues. V was clipped by 3 bases and J by 8 bases, with 16 bases between them. cDNA libraries for TCR alpha and TCR beta, carrying sample barcodes and UMIs, came from 5'RACE with constant-segment primers. One entry per CDR3 protein results from TCRdb running MiXCR on the 5' RACE reads. The sample comprises about 450,000 distinct CDR3 sequences, less than 25% of which are singletons, and around 13% rests with the top ten. This TCR came from an adult woman who had mild COVID-19 (a few samples of this study predate the infection). Cell type and time point are not known. The rearrangement links TRBV30 to TRBJ1-4, with D maybe TRBD1 (5 bases). The sample was PBMCs or a T cell subset sorted from them (not recorded which). CDR3 loop: CAWSAGTREEKLFF. As DNA, the CDR3 is TGTGCCTGGAGCGCCGGGACTCGCGAGGAAAAACTGTTTTTT.